This is a list of T cell receptor beta chains from one sample in a study of patients and donors after allogeneic stem cell transplantation. Using its own MiXCR run on the RT-PCR reads, TCRdb lists one record per CDR3 protein. The data contain approximately 98,000 distinct CDR3 sequences, approximately 40% of them seen just once; the ten biggest clones take up roughly 27%. Sequencing was performed on blood, either unsorted or a sorted T cell fraction (not recorded which). The receptors here all came from a human donor who was either an allogeneic HSCT recipient or a stem cell or donor lymphocyte infusion donor (not recorded which). It is not recorded whose cells these are; they may come from a transplant donor. Both conserved end residues are part of each CDR3. The order of the fields is D gene, clone size, V gene, CDR3 protein. D genes are given only for firm matches. Expanded clones get a size class; other rows say once, few or many, or leave the size out.

d_gene: .; abundance: many; v_gene: TRBV10-3; CDR3aa: CAISERGYGYTF
d_gene: .; abundance: few; v_gene: TRBV20-1; CDR3aa: CSARGDRISPLHF
d_gene: .; abundance: .; v_gene: TRBV7-2; CDR3aa: CASSLFPFSISGGNEQFF
d_gene: .; abundance: few; v_gene: TRBV3-1; CDR3aa: CASSQDPSGETQYF
d_gene: TRBD1; abundance: once; v_gene: TRBV7-9; CDR3aa: CASSPTGMYYEQYF
d_gene: TRBD2; abundance: few; v_gene: TRBV11-2; CDR3aa: CASSSIRSGRANEQFF
d_gene: TRBD2; abundance: .; v_gene: TRBV7-7; CDR3aa: CASSAFSGKVGEQFF
d_gene: .; abundance: few; v_gene: TRBV12-3/TRBV12-4; CDR3aa: CASSTGGGSNQPQHF
d_gene: .; abundance: few; v_gene: TRBV6-5; CDR3aa: CASSYSHGTEAFF
d_gene: TRBD2; abundance: once; v_gene: TRBV7-2; CDR3aa: CASSLMTSGRARGTDTQYF
d_gene: .; abundance: few; v_gene: TRBV15; CDR3aa: CATSRGGSPLHF
d_gene: .; abundance: few; v_gene: TRBV28; CDR3aa: CASSLGNRLTEAFF
d_gene: TRBD2; abundance: many; v_gene: TRBV12-3/TRBV12-4; CDR3aa: CASSRGRPYEQYF
d_gene: .; abundance: .; v_gene: TRBV29-1; CDR3aa: CSVEPYPGPYGYTF
d_gene: .; abundance: few; v_gene: TRBV27; CDR3aa: CASSGHNSNQPQHF
d_gene: TRBD2; abundance: .; v_gene: TRBV20-1; CDR3aa: CSARDEAGGSTDTQYF
d_gene: TRBD2; abundance: .; v_gene: TRBV7-2; CDR3aa: CASSLRLATDTQYF
d_gene: TRBD2; abundance: few; v_gene: TRBV12-3/TRBV12-4; CDR3aa: CASTLWTSQETQYF
d_gene: TRBD2; abundance: .; v_gene: TRBV7-2; CDR3aa: CASSLGTSGRVGELFF
d_gene: .; abundance: few; v_gene: TRBV7-9; CDR3aa: CASSSTGSFNYGYTF
d_gene: .; abundance: .; v_gene: TRBV28; CDR3aa: CASSLALRSYEQYF
d_gene: .; abundance: medium-sized; v_gene: TRBV20-1; CDR3aa: CSANSGNTIYF
d_gene: TRBD1; abundance: once; v_gene: TRBV12-3/TRBV12-4; CDR3aa: CASSGQGNEKLFF
d_gene: .; abundance: .; v_gene: TRBV29-1; CDR3aa: CSVGDREGSGELFF
d_gene: .; abundance: .; v_gene: TRBV29-1; CDR3aa: CSVKVTSYEQYF
d_gene: .; abundance: .; v_gene: TRBV20-1; CDR3aa: CSAVQATNEKLFF
d_gene: TRBD1; abundance: .; v_gene: TRBV7-6; CDR3aa: CASSVRQGVEEQYF
d_gene: .; abundance: .; v_gene: TRBV6-2/TRBV6-3; CDR3aa: CASSSNLHSSALHF
d_gene: .; abundance: .; v_gene: TRBV20-1; CDR3aa: CSATPPGRYTDTQYF
d_gene: TRBD1; abundance: .; v_gene: TRBV28; CDR3aa: CATRQGGSGANVLTF
d_gene: TRBD2; abundance: .; v_gene: TRBV29-1; CDR3aa: CSVEAGVETQYF
d_gene: TRBD1; abundance: few; v_gene: TRBV11-2; CDR3aa: CASSSGTATNEKLFF
d_gene: .; abundance: .; v_gene: TRBV12-3/TRBV12-4; CDR3aa: CASKPRGSGNTIYF
d_gene: TRBD1; abundance: few; v_gene: TRBV5-5; CDR3aa: CASSPGQTNYGYTF
d_gene: TRBD2; abundance: .; v_gene: TRBV20-1; CDR3aa: CSARDLMPGGSGANVLTF
d_gene: .; abundance: few; v_gene: TRBV11-3; CDR3aa: CASRERGEQYF
d_gene: .; abundance: few; v_gene: TRBV12-3/TRBV12-4; CDR3aa: CASTWGQLQAGELFF
d_gene: .; abundance: .; v_gene: TRBV9; CDR3aa: CASSVAIGLSDTEAFF
d_gene: TRBD2; abundance: .; v_gene: TRBV20-1; CDR3aa: CSAIRSSGRVFTDTQYF
d_gene: .; abundance: .; v_gene: TRBV7-2; CDR3aa: CASSPQGNRGGYTF
d_gene: .; abundance: .; v_gene: TRBV12-3/TRBV12-4; CDR3aa: CASSLRQNEQFF
d_gene: .; abundance: .; v_gene: TRBV28; CDR3aa: CASSSSQPLFEKLFF
d_gene: .; abundance: few; v_gene: TRBV7-2; CDR3aa: CASSFDGGSGELFF
d_gene: TRBD2; abundance: .; v_gene: TRBV18; CDR3aa: CASSPRQVAGGGTDTQYF
d_gene: .; abundance: .; v_gene: TRBV27; CDR3aa: CASSLAPSAMMGQFF
d_gene: .; abundance: .; v_gene: TRBV6-5; CDR3aa: CASSFRSYNEQFF
d_gene: .; abundance: few; v_gene: TRBV28; CDR3aa: CASSTGSGTGNF
d_gene: .; abundance: .; v_gene: TRBV12-3/TRBV12-4; CDR3aa: CASSYLGEQFF
d_gene: .; abundance: .; v_gene: TRBV7-9; CDR3aa: CASSLASQLETQYF